This TCR beta chain is from a study of T-cell memory formation after mild COVID-19. Germline V gene lookup returns CDR1 SGHRS and CDR2 YFSETQ. With V trimmed by 4 bases and J by 4 bases, 8 bases remained unmatched. The CDR3 runs 15 residues. MiXCR was run by TCRdb on the 5' RACE reads, yielding one entry per CDR3 protein. Among 560,000 or so distinct CDR3 sequences listed, 15% to 20% were seen once. The sequence was obtained from an adult woman who had mild COVID-19 (a few samples of this study predate the infection). Cell type and time point are not known. V usage is TRBV5-1 and J usage is TRBJ1-3; 7 bases agree with TRBD1. Sequencing used PBMCs or a T cell subset sorted from them (not recorded which). In DNA form, the CDR3 reads TGCGCCAGCAGCGCCCAGACAGGGAACGGAAACACCATATATTTT. Its translation: CASSAQTGNGNTIYF.